The clone carrying this TCR beta chain appeared many times. Its antigen is as yet unknown. This specimen belongs to a study of T cells after yellow fever vaccination. TCRdb re-analysed the 5' RACE reads in MiXCR, keeping a single row per CDR3 protein. The sample consists of hundreds of thousands of distinct CDR3 sequences, under 7.5% of them appearing once. The trim removed 6 bases at V and 8 bases at J, leaving 10 bases unmatched. Per the germline V gene, CDR1 is DFQATT and CDR2 is SNEGSKA (reference sequence). The CDR3 consists of 15 residues. The study, taken as a whole, reports: Reappearance after the booster was observed for most primary-vaccination clones (roughly 96% CD4, approximately 90% CD8). The appearance of a small share of clonotypes in both CD4 and CD8 compartments was observed. Sorted repertoires could include abundant contaminating clonotypes from bulk cells.

This TCR was recovered from a man aged 30 to 45 who received the YFV17D yellow fever vaccine. The source material was PBMCs, sampled 5 days after the yellow fever booster vaccination. The V and J genes are TRBV20-1 and TRBJ2-1; TRBD2 agrees at 13 bases. CDR3 DNA sequence: TGCAGTGCGCCCGGGACTAGCGGGATGAACCATGAGCAGTTCTTC. Residues: CSAPGTSGMNHEQFF.